The sequence of this TCR beta chain was determined in a study of blood T cell repertoires in COVID-19. About the study: Some COVID-19 samples were acute and others convalescent; all came from the United States, Italy and Spain.

As processed by the authors: Reference gene primer amplification gave nucleated cell count estimates. Using immunoSEQ multiplex PCR, the repertoire was profiled, and TCRdb retains in-frame clones only, with some absent. The D gene and trimming were derived from the DNA, and the V and J assignments and clone size from that table. The sample lists 100,000 to 150,000 clones, about 89% occurring once. CDR3 length: 18 amino acids. This sequence originates from a woman aged 70 to 79 with COVID-19, enrolled during active disease. The rearrangement joins TRBV21-1 to TRBJ2-5; the DNA was not used to check the table's D call, TRBD2. TRBV21-1 is a pseudogene segment. Sequencing used peripheral blood. The CDR3 spells CASSKGGTSGGGRETQYF. CDR3 DNA: TGTGCCAGCAGCAAAGGCGGGACTAGCGGGGGGGGCCGGGAGACCCAGTACTTC.